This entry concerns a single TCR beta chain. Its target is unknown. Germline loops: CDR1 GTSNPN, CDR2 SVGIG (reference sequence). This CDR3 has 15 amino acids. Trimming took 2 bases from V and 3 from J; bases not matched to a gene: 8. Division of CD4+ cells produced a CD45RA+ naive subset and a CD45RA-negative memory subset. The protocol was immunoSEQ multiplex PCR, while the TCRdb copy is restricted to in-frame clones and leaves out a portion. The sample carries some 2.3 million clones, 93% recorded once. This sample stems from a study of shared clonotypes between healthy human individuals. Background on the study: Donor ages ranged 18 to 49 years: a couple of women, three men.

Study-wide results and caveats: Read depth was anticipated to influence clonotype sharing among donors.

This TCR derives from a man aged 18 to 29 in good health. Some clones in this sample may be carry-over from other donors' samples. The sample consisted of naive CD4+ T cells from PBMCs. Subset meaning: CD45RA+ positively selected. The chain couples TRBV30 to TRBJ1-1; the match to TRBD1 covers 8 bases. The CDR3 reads CAWSQIGTGDTEAFF. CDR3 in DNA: TGTGCCTGGAGTCAAATCGGGACAGGAGACACTGAAGCTTTCTTT.